This passage covers 27 T cell receptor beta chains from one sample sequenced in a study of human T cells and chemical hapten exposure. Documented time point: healthy volunteer bleed at 6 weeks. Unseparated into fractions, whole blood served as the source from which total RNA was extracted. From the RACE reads, TCRdb called clonotypes with MiXCR, one entry per CDR3 protein. The sample has fewer than 50,000 distinct CDR3 sequences; about 4% are singletons. Sequencing input: whole blood. These TCRs come from a human donor in good health. Some clones in this sample may be carry-over from other donors' samples.

This clonotype was seen repeatedly, ten times or more. CDR3 sequence (DNA): TGTGCCACCTCGATGGGGGCCCGTGGGGAAGCTTTCTTT. As protein: CATSMGARGEAFF. The chain recombines TRBV19 with TRBJ1-1; the D gene is possibly TRBD1 (6 bases). The ends were cut back, 10 bases at V and 8 bases at J, with 20 bases in the middle. The V gene's germline CDR1 is LNHDA and CDR2 SQIVND (reference sequence). CDR3 length: 13 amino acids.

This clonotype was detected ten times or more. The V gene is TRBV5-1, the J gene TRBJ2-3; D perhaps matches TRBD2 (5 bases). This CDR3 has 16 amino acids. With 1 base removed from V and 2 bases from J, the gap between germline ends came to 14 bases. Germline V gene data show CDR1 as SGHRS and CDR2 as YFSETQ. The CDR3 here is CASSLSQAELTDTQYF. CDR3 DNA sequence: TGCGCCAGCAGCTTGTCTCAAGCGGAACTCACAGATACGCAGTATTTT.

This clonotype was picked up many times. This chain links TRBV7-9 with TRBJ2-5, with 7 bases aligning to TRBD1. V trimming: 0 bases; J trimming: 0 bases; junction bases outside the gene matches: 4. Germline lookup yields CDR1 SEHNR and CDR2 FQNEAQ (reference sequence). The CDR3 has 16 amino acids. The CDR3 here is CASSLAGRGYQETQYF. The CDR3 DNA reads TGTGCCAGCAGCTTAGCGGGCAGGGGGTACCAAGAGACCCAGTACTTC.

This clonotype was seen at least ten times. The rearrangement links TRBV7-2 to TRBJ2-3; D ambiguous. Germline values: CDR1 SGHTA, CDR2 FQGNSA. V was trimmed by 6 bases and J by 5 bases, leaving 9 bases between them. The CDR3 loop spans 12 amino acids. This chain's CDR3 is CASRVAGDTQYF. CDR3 sequence (DNA): TGTGCCAGCAGAGTAGCCGGAGATACGCAGTATTTT.

In its sample, this clonotype was seen a few times. The gene calls are TRBV10-3 and TRBJ1-6, with D uncertain. This CDR3 comprises 11 residues. V was pared by 6 bases and J by 14 bases, with 11 bases between. Germline CDR1 and CDR2: ENHRY and SYGVKD. The CDR3 region is CAIRAEEALHF. CDR3 in DNA: TGTGCCATCAGGGCGGAGGAGGCCCTCCACTTT.

This clonotype was counted ten times or more. The chain recombines TRBV28 with TRBJ2-3; D uncertain. This CDR3 has 13 residues. V was shortened by 8 bases and J by 2 bases, with 11 bases between the two germline ends. The germline CDR1 and CDR2 sequences are MDHEN and SYDVKM. The CDR3 nucleotides are TGTGCCAGCCGAACGCTCATCACAGATACGCAGTATTTT. Its protein is CASRTLITDTQYF.

In its sample, this clonotype was seen many times. This chain joins TRBV6-5 and TRBJ2-1; the match to TRBD2 covers 10 bases. Germline assignment: CDR1 MNHEY and CDR2 SVGAGI. CDR3 length: 15 amino acids. With V trimmed by 2 bases and J by 7 bases, 5 bases remained unmatched. CDR3 sequence (DNA): TGTGCCAGCAGTTACCAGAGCGGGAGGGGGAATGAGCAGTTCTTC. Its translation: CASSYQSGRGNEQFF.

Ten or more counts support this clonotype. J is TRBJ1-2 and V is TRBV10-2; possibly TRBD1 for D (5 bases). The CDR3 covers 12 residues. Germline values: CDR1 WSHSY, CDR2 SAAADI. V gave up 4 bases and J gave up 5 bases, with 8 bases separating them. The CDR3: CASSGRQYGYTF. The CDR3 DNA sequence: TGCGCCAGCAGTGGACGACAGTATGGCTACACCTTC.

This clonotype was observed at least ten times. The chain joins TRBV5-6 to TRBJ2-7; no definite D call. Deletions cut 0 bases from V and 2 bases from J, with 12 bases between. Germline V gene lookup returns CDR1 SGHDT and CDR2 YYEEEE. This CDR3 has 15 residues. CDR3 sequence (DNA): TGTGCCAGCAGCTTGGGGGTTTTACCCACCTACGAGCAGTACTTC. Protein product: CASSLGVLPTYEQYF.

This clonotype was seen repeatedly, ten times or more. The V call is TRBV11-2, the J call TRBJ2-2; weak D call: TRBD1 (5 bases). Germline CDR1 and CDR2: SGHAT and FQNNGV. Trimming took 5 bases from V and 4 from J, leaving 17 bases between them. This CDR3 contains 16 residues. Here the CDR3 reads CASSHPNRRLTGELFF. The DNA for the CDR3 is TGTGCCAGCAGCCATCCGAACAGGAGACTCACCGGGGAGCTGTTTTTT.

This clonotype showed up many times. V is TRBV28 and J is TRBJ2-7, with D perhaps assigned TRBD1 or TRBD2 (5 bases each). The CDR3 runs 16 residues. Trimming removed 7 bases from V and 2 bases from J, with 21 bases in between. CDR1 and CDR2 from the germline V gene are MDHEN and SYDVKM. The CDR3, as DNA: TGTGCCAGCACCCCCGCGGGCAGGACATTGCCCTACGAGCAGTACTTC. Translation: CASTPAGRTLPYEQYF. The variable domain in full, with the rest retrieved from reference TRBV28 and TRBJ2-7, is DVKVTQSSRYLVKRTGEKVFLECVQDMDHENMFWYRQDPGLGLRLIYFSYDVKMKEKGDIPEGYSVSREKKERFSLILESASTNQTSMYLCASTPAGRTLPYEQYFGPGTRLTVT.

This clonotype was picked up many times. The chain uses TRBV12-3 or TRBV12-4 and TRBJ2-5; D gene unclear. The V gene lost 3 bases and the J gene lost 2 bases, with 10 bases spanning the gap. CDR3 length: 14 residues. CDR3 sequence (DNA): TGTGCCAGCAGTTTTGGGCGGCTTCAAGAGACCCAGTACTTC. Protein: CASSFGRLQETQYF.

The sample holds many counts of this clonotype. CDR3 protein: CASSVGVYSSTDTQYF. Written as DNA, the CDR3 is TGTGCCAGCAGCGTAGGAGTCTACTCTAGCACAGATACGCAGTATTTT. The chain is built from TRBV9 and TRBJ2-3; D is ambiguous. The CDR3 covers 16 residues. Germline V gives CDR1 SGDLS, CDR2 YYNGEE. Trimming shortened V by 0 bases and J by 0 bases, and 11 bases separated the two germline ends.

This clonotype was counted at least ten times. The chain joins TRBV6-1 to TRBJ2-7, with no clear D. Per germline, CDR1 MNHNS and CDR2 SASEGT. The V and J ends lost 4 bases and 4 bases respectively, with 5 bases between them. The CDR3 extends over 11 amino acids. CDR3 amino acids: CASSGQYEQYF. CDR3 DNA sequence: TGTGCCAGCAGTGGGCAGTACGAGCAGTACTTC.

The rearrangement uses TRBV5-1 and TRBJ2-3; tentatively, D is TRBD1 (6 bases). Trimming stripped 4 bases from V and 1 base from J, with 19 bases between. This CDR3 region has 17 residues. Germline V lookup: CDR1 SGHRS, CDR2 YFSETQ. The DNA of the CDR3 is TGCGCCAGCAGCCTAACTCCGGGACAACCCCGCACAGATACGCAGTATTTT. The encoded protein is CASSLTPGQPRTDTQYF.

In its sample, this clonotype was seen many times. The chain's CDR3 is CASSYDAGGGYTF. CDR3 DNA: TGTGCCAGCAGTTACGATGCGGGTGGGGGCTACACCTTC. V gene TRBV6-6 combines with J gene TRBJ1-2; no clear D. The V end lost 2 bases, the J end lost 8 bases, and 12 bases lay between the germline ends. The germline V gene has CDR1 MNHNY and CDR2 SVGAGI (reference sequence). The CDR3 is made up of 13 amino acids.

The chain carries TRBV6-1 and TRBJ1-5; D gene uncertain. CDR1 is MNHNS, CDR2 SASEGT, per germline. V lost 8 bases, J lost 1 base, and 12 bases lay in between. CDR3 length equals 14 residues. The CDR3 DNA reads TGTGCCAGCCGCGGTACTTGGAGCAATCAGCCCCAGCATTTT. Encoded protein: CASRGTWSNQPQHF.

Many counts were recorded for this clonotype. The chain employs TRBV11-2 and TRBJ2-3, with no clear D. The CDR3 spans 15 residues. Germline loops: CDR1 SGHAT, CDR2 FQNNGV. Deletions cut 3 bases from V and 5 bases from J, with 15 bases between. This CDR3 is CASSFTPEAGDTQYF. In nucleotides, the CDR3 is TGTGCCAGCAGCTTCACCCCAGAGGCCGGAGATACGCAGTATTTT.

There are many counts of this clonotype. CDR3 DNA: TGCGCCAGCAGCCAAGCTGCCCGATTCCTAGCGGGAACAGATACGCAGTATTTT. It specifies CASSQAARFLAGTDTQYF. J is TRBJ2-3 and V is TRBV4-1, with 9 bases aligning to TRBD2. Per the germline V gene, CDR1 is MGHRA and CDR2 is YSYEKL. V lost 1 base and J lost 3; bases outside the gene matches: 11. The CDR3 has 18 amino acids.

This clonotype was recorded many times. The rearrangement uses TRBV29-1 and TRBJ2-7, with TRBD2 matching 12 bases. This CDR3 comprises 17 residues. V lost 7 bases to trimming and J lost 1 base; unmatched junction nucleotides: 14. The V gene's germline CDR1 is SQVTM and CDR2 ANQGSEA. The CDR3 DNA follows: TGCAGCGCCCAAGGGCGACTAGCGGGAGAAATGTCCTACGAGCAGTACTTC. This gives the protein CSAQGRLAGEMSYEQYF.

This clonotype was seen at least ten times. This chain links TRBV15 with TRBJ2-3; the match to TRBD2 covers 9 bases. Germline-derived CDR1 and CDR2 are LNHNV and YYDKDF (reference sequence). The CDR3 length is 17 residues. The V segment lost 2 bases and the J segment 2 bases; nucleotides outside the gene matches: 8. The CDR3 loop reads CATSRTTGLANTDTQYF. The CDR3 bases are TGTGCCACCAGCAGAACAACGGGACTAGCTAACACAGATACGCAGTATTTT.

The chain combines TRBV4-1 with TRBJ1-6; weak D call: TRBD1 (6 bases). The germline gives CDR1 MGHRA, CDR2 YSYEKL. The germline V and J ends were trimmed by 2 bases and 6 bases, with 11 bases remaining between them. The length of the CDR3 is 15 residues. The CDR3 spells CASSQLQGINSPLHF. The DNA of the CDR3 is TGCGCCAGCAGCCAACTACAGGGAATTAATTCACCCCTCCACTTT.

This clonotype was observed many times. The chain carries TRBV14 and TRBJ2-3, with D perhaps matching TRBD1 or TRBD2 (7 bases each). Trimming left V 4 bases short and J 2 bases short, with 13 bases between. This CDR3 region has 15 residues. Per the germline V gene, CDR1 is SGHDN and CDR2 is FVKESK. CDR3 sequence: CASSRQGGPTDTQYF. DNA for the CDR3: TGTGCCAGCAGCCGGCAGGGGGGGCCCACAGATACGCAGTATTTT.

This clonotype was observed a handful of times. The rearrangement uses TRBV30 and TRBJ1-2, with a weak D call TRBD1 (5 bases). The CDR3 runs 14 residues. Germline V lookup: CDR1 GTSNPN, CDR2 SVGIG (reference sequence). The V gene lost 1 base and the J gene lost 3 bases, with 12 bases spanning the gap. The chain's CDR3 is CAWSGGGAYYGYTF. The DNA for the CDR3 is TGTGCCTGGAGTGGGGGAGGGGCCTACTATGGCTACACCTTC.

In this sample, this clonotype turned up many times. J is TRBJ2-2 and V is TRBV5-1; D is unclear. V dropped 2 bases and J dropped 2 bases, with 7 bases sitting between them. The CDR3 is 14 amino acids. The V gene's germline CDR1 is SGHRS and CDR2 YFSETQ. DNA for the CDR3: TGCGCCAGCAGCTTATACGATAACACCGGGGAGCTGTTTTTT. Encoded protein: CASSLYDNTGELFF.

This clonotype appeared many times. CDR3 coding DNA: TGCGCCAGCGGCGCCCCTTTCGGAAGCACAGATACGCAGTATTTT. Amino acid sequence: CASGAPFGSTDTQYF. This chain uses TRBV5-1 with TRBJ2-3, with D uncertain. With 7 bases removed from V and 0 bases from J, the gap between germline ends came to 15 bases. This CDR3 spans 15 amino acids. CDR1 is SGHRS and CDR2 is YFSETQ in the germline V gene.

This clonotype showed up just a few times. J is TRBJ2-3 and V is TRBV11-2; D is uncertain. Looked up from germline, CDR1 is SGHAT and CDR2 is FQNNGV. The CDR3 is 12 residues long. Trimming took off 4 bases at V and 3 bases at J, with 5 bases between the two ends. CDR3 in amino acids: CASSYNTDTQYF. The CDR3 nucleotides read TGTGCCAGCAGCTACAATACAGATACGCAGTATTTT. The variable domain in full, completed from reference TRBV11-2 and TRBJ2-3, reads EAGVAQSPRYKIIEKRQSVAFWCNPISGHATLYWYQQILGQGPKLLIQFQNNGVVDDSQLPKDRFSAERLKGVDSTLKIQPAKLEDSAVYLCASSYNTDTQYFGPGTRLTVL.